A single sample gave rise to the 24 T cell receptor beta chains below, sequenced in a study of control samples from healthy donors and cancer patients (TCRdb year 2020). To prepare the library, the immunoSEQ multiplex PCR assay was applied. Imported from immuneACCESS, the table was reduced by TCRdb to in-frame sequences with V and J called. These copies leave out some clones; in studies compared against another copy, an unresolved V gene accounts for under half, and the cause of the remainder is not known. A total of 100,000 to 130,000 clones appear in this sample, approximately 82% of them only once. Approximately 6.7% of the sample is in the top ten clones. Sequencing input: blood. These TCRs come from a young man in good health.

This chain uses TRBV25-1 with TRBJ2-2; D gene ambiguous. Germline loops: CDR1 MGHDK, CDR2 SYGVNS. The V and J ends lost 7 bases and 4 bases respectively, with 13 bases between them. The length of the CDR3 is 14 residues. The DNA of the CDR3 is TGTGCCAGCAATTCAGCAGACTCCACCGGGGAGCTGTTTTTT. Translated: CASNSADSTGELFF. Drawing the rest from reference TRBV25-1 and TRBJ2-2, the complete variable domain is EADIYQTPRYLVIGTGKKITLECSQTMGHDKMYWYQQDPGMELHLIHYSYGVNSTEKGDLSSESTVSRIRTEHFPLTLESARPSHTSQYLCASNSADSTGELFFGEGSRLTVL.

The chain employs TRBV7-2 and TRBJ1-2, with a possible D match to TRBD1 (5 bases). Trimming shortened V by 5 bases and J by 3 bases, and 16 bases separated the two germline ends. Germline CDR1 is SGHTA and CDR2 is FQGNSA. The CDR3 is made up of 15 amino acids. The CDR3 reads CASSGGRGEYYGYTF. The CDR3 coding sequence is TGTGCCAGCAGCGGGGGACGCGGGGAGTACTATGGCTACACCTTC. The full variable domain, with the rest looked up from reference TRBV7-2 and TRBJ1-2, is GAGVSQSPSNKVTEKGKDVELRCDPISGHTALYWYRQSLGQGLEFLIYFQGNSAPDKSGLPSDRFSAERTGGSVSTLTIQRTQQEDSAVYLCASSGGRGEYYGYTFGSGTRLTVV.

This clone turned up a few times. The chain joins TRBV10-3 to TRBJ1-1; a weak D match, TRBD1 (5 bases). This CDR3 comprises 13 residues. CDR1 ENHRY and CDR2 SYGVKD come from the germline V gene. V dropped 7 bases and J dropped 1 base, with 10 bases sitting between them. Here the CDR3 reads CAIKKTGNTEAFF. CDR3 sequence (DNA): TGTGCCATCAAAAAAACAGGGAACACTGAAGCTTTCTTT.

Only one count was recorded for this clone. The chain couples TRBV7-9 to TRBJ1-3; 8 bases fit TRBD1. CDR1 is SEHNR and CDR2 is FQNEAQ in the germline V gene (reference sequence). The CDR3 spans 15 residues. The V and J ends lost 5 bases and 9 bases, in that order; junction bases with no gene match: 12. In DNA form, the CDR3 reads TGTGCCAGCAGCCCACCCAATCGGACAGGGCTCACCATATATTTT. It translates to CASSPPNRTGLTIYF.

The chain has TRBV2 and TRBJ1-1; D remains unclear. Germline CDR1 and CDR2: SNHLY and FYNNEI. This CDR3 is 13 amino acids long. The V end was cut by 6 bases, the J end by 3 bases, with 11 bases between. The CDR3 bases are TGTGCCAGCAGCCAAGGACGTCACACTGAAGCTTTCTTT. Translating gives CASSQGRHTEAFF. Full variable domain (outside the CDR3, taken from reference TRBV2 and TRBJ1-1): EPEVTQTPSHQVTQMGQEVILRCVPISNHLYFYWYRQILGQKVEFLVSFYNNEISEKSEIFDDQFSVERPDGSNFTLKIRSTKLEDSAMYFCASSQGRHTEAFFGQGTRLTVV.

CDR3 residues: CASSLDVRGGYEQFF. The CDR3 DNA reads TGCGCCAGCAGCTTGGATGTCCGGGGGGGTTATGAGCAGTTCTTC. This rearrangement joins TRBV5-1 to TRBJ2-1, with 8 bases fitting TRBD2. Germline V CDR1 and CDR2: SGHRS, YFSETQ. CDR3 size: 15 residues. Trimming took 0 bases from V and 8 from J; bases not matched to a gene: 7. The whole variable domain, filled in from reference TRBV5-1 and TRBJ2-1, reads KAGVTQTPRYLIKTRGQQVTLSCSPISGHRSVSWYQQTPGQGLQFLFEYFSETQRNKGNFPGRFSGRQFSNSRSEMNVSTLELGDSALYLCASSLDVRGGYEQFFGPGTRLTVL.

The chain carries TRBV27 and TRBJ1-2; D unclear. The CDR3 consists of 13 residues. The V gene lost 2 bases and the J gene lost 2 bases, with 6 bases spanning the gap. Germline V gives CDR1 MNHEY, CDR2 SMNVEV (reference sequence). Here the CDR3 reads CASSLRENYGYTF. CDR3 coding DNA: TGTGCCAGCAGTTTAAGGGAGAACTATGGCTACACCTTC.

This clone was picked up one time. This chain links TRBV5-6 with TRBJ1-1; D unresolved. The CDR3 totals 12 residues. In germline, CDR1 is SGHDT, CDR2 YYEEEE. V dropped 4 bases and J dropped 1 base, with 5 bases sitting between them. CDR3 region: CASSPWNTEAFF. The CDR3 DNA is TGTGCCAGCAGCCCCTGGAACACTGAAGCTTTCTTT.

The V gene is TRBV5-1, the J gene TRBJ1-5; D gene uncertain. V gave up 4 bases and J gave up 5 bases, with 19 bases separating them. This CDR3 comprises 16 residues. Germline CDR1 is SGHRS and CDR2 is YFSETQ. This CDR3 reads CASSRGETREDQPQHF. The CDR3 DNA reads as TGCGCCAGCAGCCGCGGGGAGACCCGAGAGGATCAGCCCCAGCATTTT.

Notes on this clone: This sample also contains other DNA sequences that code for the same CDR3. The chain combines TRBV28 with TRBJ1-2; D is undetermined. With 2 bases removed from V and 5 bases from J, the gap between germline ends came to 12 bases. CDR3 length: 14 residues. In germline, CDR1 is MDHEN, CDR2 SYDVKM. CDR3 sequence reads: CASSLARGGYGYTF. The CDR3 coding sequence is TGTGCCAGCAGTTTAGCCAGAGGCGGGTATGGCTACACCTTC.

The J gene is TRBJ2-3, the V gene TRBV30, with D tentatively TRBD1 or TRBD2 (5 bases each). V gave up 0 bases and J gave up 2 bases, with 12 bases separating them. The CDR3 runs 15 residues. Germline V gene lookup returns CDR1 GTSNPN and CDR2 SVGIG (reference sequence). The CDR3, as DNA: TGTGCCTGGAGTGTACGAGGGGACCCCACAGATACGCAGTATTTT. Translation: CAWSVRGDPTDTQYF.

Points on this clone: The junction departs from the called germline gene at one end, perhaps through a read error. The chain employs TRBV7-7 and TRBJ2-7, with a tentative D call TRBD1 (6 bases). The germline V gene encodes CDR1 SSHAT and CDR2 FNYEAQ (reference sequence). The CDR3 contains 15 residues. Here the CDR3 reads CASSLGQKISYEQYF. The DNA of the CDR3 is TGTGCTAGCAGCTTAGGACAGAAGATCTCCTACGAGCAGTACTTC.

The J gene is TRBJ2-7, the V gene TRBV12-2; the listed D gene, TRBD1, was not tested against the DNA. TRBV12-2 is designated a pseudogene. The CDR3 length is 15 residues. The CDR3 reads CASRLSDTALYEQYV. In nucleotides, the CDR3 is TGTGCAAGTCGCTTATCGGACACTGCCCTCTACGAGCAGTACGTC.

V usage is TRBV4-1 and J usage is TRBJ2-5, with 12 bases identical to TRBD2. Germline assignment: CDR1 MGHRA and CDR2 YSYEKL. The CDR3 consists of 17 residues. Unmatched junction bases numbered 6, after V lost 3 bases and J lost 1 base. CDR3 protein: CASSHLPGLAGQETQYF. The CDR3 DNA follows: TGCGCCAGCAGCCATCTGCCGGGACTAGCGGGCCAAGAGACCCAGTACTTC.

This clone has just one count. CDR3: CASSYVTVRNQPQHF. DNA for the CDR3: TGTGCCAGCAGTTACGTGACAGTTCGCAATCAGCCCCAGCATTTT. The rearrangement links TRBV6-6 to TRBJ1-5; D possibly corresponds to TRBD1 (5 bases). This CDR3 spans 15 amino acids. V lost 2 bases and J 2 bases, leaving 10 bases between the germline ends. Looked up from germline, CDR1 is MNHNY and CDR2 is SVGAGI (reference sequence).

The chain combines TRBV13 with TRBJ1-1, with a tentative D call TRBD1 (6 bases). The CDR3 has 15 amino acids. V lost 5 bases and J lost 5, with 18 bases in between. Germline CDR1 and CDR2: PRHDT and FYEKMQ (reference sequence). Here the CDR3 DNA reads TGTGCCAGCAGCCCGACTGGGGGGCAACAGACTGAAGCTTTCTTT. Translation: CASSPTGGQQTEAFF. Drawing the rest from reference TRBV13 and TRBJ1-1, the complete variable domain is AAGVIQSPRHLIKEKRETATLKCYPIPRHDTVYWYQQGPGQDPQFLISFYEKMQSDKGSIPDRFSAQQFSDYHSELNMSSLELGDSALYFCASSPTGGQQTEAFFGQGTRLTVV.

This clone occurred a few times. The chain links TRBV6-5 to TRBJ1-1; D unclear. Deletions cut 5 bases from V and 8 bases from J, with 15 bases between. CDR3 size: 13 residues. Germline V gene lookup returns CDR1 MNHEY and CDR2 SVGAGI. CDR3 loop: CASSLSSGWEAFF. CDR3 nucleotide sequence: TGTGCCAGCAGTCTCTCCAGTGGGTGGGAAGCTTTCTTT.

The chain recombines TRBV6-2 or TRBV6-3 with TRBJ1-2; 7 nucleotides line up with TRBD1. V shed 5 bases, J shed 0 bases, and the junction held 9 bases outside the gene matches. This CDR3 has 16 residues. The germline gives CDR1 MNHEY, CDR2 SVGEGT. The CDR3 nucleotides read TGTGCCAGCAGTCGAGGACAGGCCCTAGCTAACTATGGCTACACCTTC. Its translation: CASSRGQALANYGYTF.

J is TRBJ2-7 and V is TRBV4-2; TRBD2 is a possible D gene (6 bases). CDR3 length equals 15 residues. Trimming stripped 2 bases from V and 7 bases from J, with 18 bases between. The germline V gene has CDR1 LGHNA and CDR2 YNFKEQ. Here the CDR3 reads CASSQLGGASGEQYF. The CDR3 coding sequence is TGTGCCAGCAGCCAATTGGGGGGTGCGTCCGGGGAGCAGTACTTC.

The chain recombines TRBV24-1 with TRBJ2-3; tentative D call: TRBD2 (6 bases). Trimming left V 0 bases short and J 0 bases short, with 12 bases between. This CDR3 has 17 amino acids. Germline V lookup: CDR1 KGHDR, CDR2 SFDVKD. The CDR3 DNA sequence: TGTGCCACCAGTGATTTGGGGGGGATGCATAGCACAGATACGCAGTATTTT. Protein product: CATSDLGGMHSTDTQYF.

This clone was seen many times. The genes are TRBV30 and TRBJ1-5; the D is unclear. In germline, CDR1 is GTSNPN, CDR2 SVGIG (reference sequence). There are 12 residues in the CDR3. V lost 8 bases and J 0 bases, leaving 8 bases between the germline ends. CDR3 sequence: CAGQYSNQPQHF. The CDR3 nucleotides read TGTGCCGGGCAGTATAGCAATCAGCCCCAGCATTTT.

The genes are TRBV27 and TRBJ2-4; 8 bases are a match to TRBD2. The trim removed 4 bases at V and 1 base at J, leaving 6 bases unmatched. The germline V gene has CDR1 MNHEY and CDR2 SMNVEV (reference sequence). This CDR3 contains 16 residues. The CDR3 protein is CASSSGLGKAKNIQYF. CDR3 in DNA: TGTGCCAGCAGTTCGGGACTAGGAAAGGCCAAAAACATTCAGTACTTC.

This clone was counted a single time. This sequence joins TRBV12-3 or TRBV12-4 and TRBJ2-1; no reliable D call. Trimming took off 3 bases at V and 6 bases at J, with 6 bases between the two ends. The length of the CDR3 is 12 residues. The CDR3 DNA reads TGTGCCAGCAGTTTTATAGTCAATGAGCAGTTCTTC. Residues: CASSFIVNEQFF.

This clone was seen only a few times. The V gene is TRBV5-1, the J gene TRBJ2-1; tentatively, D is TRBD1 (6 bases). Per the germline V gene, CDR1 is SGHRS and CDR2 is YFSETQ. V was pared by 4 bases and J by 5 bases, with 13 bases between. CDR3 length: 14 amino acids. CDR3 amino acids: CASSPSDSHNEQFF. CDR3 sequence (DNA): TGCGCCAGCAGCCCATCGGACAGTCACAATGAGCAGTTCTTC.